The 15 T cell receptor beta chains below all came from one sample that was sequenced in a study of T cells after yellow fever vaccination. Via MiXCR, TCRdb re-called the 5' RACE reads, giving one row per CDR3 protein. The repertoire consists of under 500,000 distinct CDR3 sequences, with roughly 20% occurring once and the leading ten covering 15% to 20%. The sequencing used PBMCs, collected before the yellow fever booster vaccination. These receptor sequences come from a man aged 18 to 35 who received the YFV17D yellow fever vaccine.

This clonotype has just a few counts. This rearrangement joins TRBV5-1 to TRBJ2-5, with 11 bases that match TRBD2. V was pared by 7 bases and J by 3 bases, with 8 bases of the junction left unmatched. The CDR3 has 15 amino acids. Looked up from germline, CDR1 is SGHRS and CDR2 is YFSETQ. CDR3 sequence: CASGRLAGREETQYF. The CDR3, as DNA: TGCGCCAGCGGTCGACTAGCGGGGCGAGAAGAGACCCAGTACTTC.

This clonotype has more than one count but fewer than ten. This chain joins TRBV5-1 and TRBJ2-1; 7 bases map to TRBD2. Germline trimming cut 0 bases from V and 6 bases from J; bases unmatched to any gene: 9. The CDR3 is 16 amino acids. Germline CDR1 is SGHRS and CDR2 is YFSETQ. The CDR3 loop is CASSLVGEGHFNEQFF. Here the CDR3 DNA reads TGCGCCAGCAGCTTGGTAGGGGAGGGGCACTTCAATGAGCAGTTCTTC. The full variable domain, rest sourced from reference TRBV5-1 and TRBJ2-1, is KAGVTQTPRYLIKTRGQQVTLSCSPISGHRSVSWYQQTPGQGLQFLFEYFSETQRNKGNFPGRFSGRQFSNSRSEMNVSTLELGDSALYLCASSLVGEGHFNEQFFGPGTRLTVL.

V usage is TRBV27 and J usage is TRBJ1-5, with D unresolved. CDR3 length equals 13 residues. CDR1 is MNHEY and CDR2 is SMNVEV in the germline V gene (reference sequence). The germline V and J ends were trimmed by 4 bases and 2 bases, with 6 bases remaining between them. The CDR3 DNA reads as TGTGCCAGCAGTTATTACGGCAATCAGCCCCAGCATTTT. Protein product: CASSYYGNQPQHF.

This clonotype showed up just a few times. J is TRBJ2-4 and V is TRBV7-2, with 8 bases lining up with TRBD1. Unmatched junction bases numbered 8, after V lost 1 base and J lost 6 bases. This CDR3 is built from 16 residues. CDR1 SGHTA and CDR2 FQGNSA come from the germline V gene. The CDR3 spells CASSLVRTGTLNIQYF. The CDR3 DNA sequence: TGTGCCAGCAGCTTAGTAAGGACAGGGACCCTAAACATTCAGTACTTC.

In its sample, this clonotype was seen a few times. The V gene is TRBV10-3, the J gene TRBJ1-2, with D unclear. V lost 0 bases to trimming and J lost 1 base, with 6 bases between them. From germline, CDR1 is ENHRY and CDR2 SYGVKD. The length of the CDR3 is 14 residues. The CDR3 spells CAISESENNYGYTF. The CDR3 coding sequence is TGTGCCATCAGTGAGTCGGAGAATAACTATGGCTACACCTTC.

This clonotype has a handful of counts. Here the CDR3 DNA reads TGCAGCGTTGTGGGCCGGAATTCCTATGGCTACACCTTC. Protein sequence: CSVVGRNSYGYTF. The rearrangement uses TRBV29-1 and TRBJ1-2; D is undetermined. V shed 4 bases and J shed 4 bases, with 13 bases lying between them. From germline, CDR1 is SQVTM and CDR2 ANQGSEA. CDR3 length: 13 residues.

The J gene is TRBJ2-5, the V gene TRBV6-5; TRBD2 matches 8 bases. Germline-derived CDR1 and CDR2 are MNHEY and SVGAGI. CDR3 length: 14 residues. V lost 2 bases and J lost 5; bases outside the gene matches: 4. CDR3 protein: CASSYGAGGETQYF. The CDR3 DNA follows: TGTGCCAGCAGTTACGGGGCGGGGGGTGAGACCCAGTACTTC.

This chain connects TRBV19 to TRBJ1-4; possible D gene TRBD1, 5 bases. The CDR3 covers 11 residues. Germline V gene lookup returns CDR1 LNHDA and CDR2 SQIVND (reference sequence). Trimming took off 6 bases at V and 7 bases at J, with 6 bases between the two ends. The CDR3 here is CASRRGEKLFF. The CDR3 coding sequence is TGTGCCAGTAGAAGGGGTGAAAAACTGTTTTTT.

The chain combines TRBV12-3 or TRBV12-4 with TRBJ1-1; 7 bases align to TRBD1. The CDR3 is 15 amino acids. Trimming at V came to 5 bases and at J to 5 bases, leaving 11 bases not matched to a gene. The CDR3 DNA follows: TGTGCCAGCAGTCGCCGTGCGACAGGGCGGACTGAAGCTTTCTTT. It is translated as CASSRRATGRTEAFF.

The J gene is TRBJ1-5, the V gene TRBV6-1; possibly TRBD1 for D (6 bases). Germline assignment: CDR1 MNHNS and CDR2 SASEGT. The CDR3 is 15 residues long. V was clipped by 6 bases and J by 0 bases, with 12 bases between them. Here the CDR3 reads CASRGGQFSNQPQHF. The DNA of the CDR3 is TGTGCCAGCAGGGGAGGACAGTTTAGCAATCAGCCCCAGCATTTT.

This clonotype was seen just once. The genes are TRBV25-1 and TRBJ2-2, with D perhaps assigned TRBD1 or TRBD2 (6 bases each). The CDR3 totals 13 residues. CDR1 and CDR2 (germline): MGHDK, SYGVNS. V lost 8 bases to trimming and J lost 2 bases, with 9 bases between them. CDR3 residues: CASWGANTGELFF. The CDR3 coding sequence is TGTGCCAGCTGGGGGGCAAACACCGGGGAGCTGTTTTTT.

The chain links TRBV30 to TRBJ2-3, with TRBD2 matching over 7 bases. V was pared by 8 bases and J by 0 bases, with 5 bases of the junction left unmatched. The CDR3 is made up of 13 amino acids. Germline loops: CDR1 GTSNPN, CDR2 SVGIG (reference sequence). CDR3 amino acids: CAGQAGSTDTQYF. The CDR3 nucleotides read TGTGCCGGCCAAGCGGGGAGCACAGATACGCAGTATTTT.

The CDR3 nucleotides are TGTGCCAGCAGCCACATGGCCCGACCCTCTGGAAACACCATATATTTT. As protein: CASSHMARPSGNTIYF. This chain uses TRBV4-2 with TRBJ1-3; no clear D gene. Germline CDR1 LGHNA, CDR2 YNFKEQ. The V end lost 3 bases, the J end lost 0 bases, and 12 bases lay between the germline ends. The CDR3 is 16 amino acids.

The chain recombines TRBV3-1 with TRBJ1-5; D call uncertain. Trimming cost V 1 base and J 2 bases, with 12 bases left between them. The CDR3 spans 16 residues. CDR1 and CDR2 from the germline V gene are LGHDT and YNNKEL (reference sequence). In nucleotides, the CDR3 is TGTGCCAGCAGCCAAGGTGTGGGGTCGGGCAATCAGCCCCAGCATTTT. Translation gives CASSQGVGSGNQPQHF. The entire variable domain, with the rest obtained from reference TRBV3-1 and TRBJ1-5, is as follows: DTAVSQTPKYLVTQMGNDKSIKCEQNLGHDTMYWYKQDSKKFLKIMFSYNNKELIINETVPNRFSPKSPDKAHLNLHINSLELGDSAVYFCASSQGVGSGNQPQHFGDGTRLSIL.

This chain links TRBV7-9 with TRBJ2-3, with D perhaps TRBD1 (5 bases). The germline gives CDR1 SEHNR, CDR2 FQNEAQ (reference sequence). The CDR3 length is 15 residues. The V end lost 3 bases, the J end lost 4 bases, and 14 bases lay between the germline ends. DNA for the CDR3: TGTGCCAGCAGCTTTGGGCAGGGAAAGGCAGATACGCAGTATTTT. It translates to CASSFGQGKADTQYF.